Each of the 4 T cell receptor beta chains below was sequenced from the same sample in a study of tumor-infiltrating lymphocytes in primary liver carcinoma. TCR beta cDNA came from roughly 0.45 ug total RNA, primed with a constant-region primer. Three-round nested multiplex PCR performed with slightly modified ARM-PCR produced the TCR beta libraries. Use of TRBV1-TRBV30 forward primers with a C-beta reverse primer characterized the first two PCR rounds, which lasted 10 cycles each. TCRdb itself ran the multiplex PCR reads through MiXCR, one entry per CDR3 protein. The sample carries approximately 73,000 distinct CDR3 sequences, about 64% recorded once. Starting material for RNA and DNA co-extraction consisted of roughly 17-31 mg of unsorted bulk tissue. The sequenced material came from liver tumor tissue from sampling region 4. The sample's subset: tumor region T4, right-lateral pole. The receptors shown here come from a woman aged 60-75 years with primary liver carcinoma and hepatitis B virus infection.

This clonotype has a single count. This may arise from a read error, as a much more abundant clone is one base away. This sequence joins TRBV30 and TRBJ1-2; TRBD1 might be the D (5 bases). Germline assignment: CDR1 GTSNPN and CDR2 SVGIG (reference sequence). The CDR3 runs 14 residues. DNA of the CDR3: TGTGCCTGGAGTGTCGGGGGTTGGAGCTATGGCTACATCTTC. This encodes CAWSVGGWSYGYIF. Supplemented by reference TRBV30 and TRBJ1-2, the full variable domain reads SQTIHQWPATLVQPVGSPLSLECTVEGTSNPNLYWYRQAAGRGLQLLFYSVGIGQISSEVPQNLSASRPQDRQFILSSKKLLLSDSGFYLCAWSVGGWSYGYIFGSGTRLTVV.

For this clonotype: At one of its ends the junction is not consistent with the germline gene, which may arise from a read error. The rearrangement links TRBV11-2 to TRBJ2-7, with 10 nucleotides matching TRBD2. Germline CDR1 is SGHAT and CDR2 is FQNNGV. The CDR3 consists of 20 residues. CDR3 sequence (DNA): TGTACCAGCAGCTTAGACGTCCCGGGACTAGCGTCTCGAAATGCCTACGAACAGTACTTC. It translates to CTSSLDVPGLASRNAYEQYF.

This clonotype is labeled medium-sized. V and J are TRBV11-3 and TRBJ2-1; a possible D gene is TRBD2 (5 bases). Between the trimmed V and J ends, which lost 1 base and 4 bases, there was a span of 17 bases. This CDR3 has 17 amino acids. The germline gives CDR1 SGHNT, CDR2 YENEEA. Here the CDR3 DNA reads TGTGCCAGCAGCTTAGGGACTGGACCCCGAACATACAATGAGCAGTTCTTC. Protein sequence: CASSLGTGPRTYNEQFF.

This clonotype was seen just once. The germline gene is not matched at one end of the junction; a read error may be the cause. The chain recombines TRBV11-2 with TRBJ2-7, with TRBD2 matching 8 bases. The germline V gene encodes CDR1 SGHAT and CDR2 FQNNGV. This CDR3 contains 16 residues. CDR3 bases: TGTGTCAGCTGCTACGGCGGGAGGACCTCGGGAAGCGAGCAATACTTC. It is translated as CVSCYGGRTSGSEQYF. The entire variable domain, with the rest obtained from reference TRBV11-2 and TRBJ2-7, is as follows: EAGVAQSPRYKIIEKRQSVAFWCNPISGHATLYWYQQILGQGPKLLIQFQNNGVVDDSQLPKDRFSAERLKGVDSTLKIQPAKLEDSAVYLCVSCYGGRTSGSEQYFGPGTRLTVT.